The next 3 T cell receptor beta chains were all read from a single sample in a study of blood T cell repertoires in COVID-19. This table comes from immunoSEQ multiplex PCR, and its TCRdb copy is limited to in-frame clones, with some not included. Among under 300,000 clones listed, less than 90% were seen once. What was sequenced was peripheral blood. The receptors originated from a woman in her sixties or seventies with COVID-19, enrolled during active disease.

Here the CDR3 reads CARDRGPSNTGELFF. The CDR3, as DNA: TGTGCCAGGGACAGGGGGCCCTCGAACACCGGGGAGCTGTTTTTT. This rearrangement joins TRBV19 to TRBJ2-2; TRBD1 matches 11 bases. Looked up from germline, CDR1 is LNHDA and CDR2 is SQIVND (reference sequence). The CDR3 contains 15 residues. V gave up 9 bases and J gave up 0 bases; unmatched junction bases: 3.

The CDR3 region has the DNA TGTGCCAGCATAAGGGGCGGTTATAGCAATCAGCCCCAGCATTTT. Translating gives CASIRGGYSNQPQHF. The chain joins TRBV27 to TRBJ1-5; perhaps TRBD1 as D (5 bases). CDR3 length: 15 residues. Trimming stripped 7 bases from V and 0 bases from J, with 13 bases between. In germline, CDR1 is MNHEY, CDR2 SMNVEV (reference sequence).

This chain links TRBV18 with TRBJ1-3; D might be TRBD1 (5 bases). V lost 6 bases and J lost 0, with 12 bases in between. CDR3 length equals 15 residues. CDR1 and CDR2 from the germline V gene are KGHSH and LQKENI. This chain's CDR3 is CASSATVVSGNTIYF. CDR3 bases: TGTGCCAGCTCCGCGACAGTCGTCTCTGGAAACACCATATATTTT.